This entry is about one TCR beta chain. The read gets to within 3 residues of the CDR3 end, and the germline J gene fills in the rest. This specimen comes from a study of T cells in women clearing cervical HPV infection. The CDR3 loop spans 13 amino acids. The ends lost 6 bases at V and 5 bases at J; junction bases unmatched: 7. The germline V gene encodes CDR1 DFQATT and CDR2 SNEGSKA (reference sequence). Measured with immunoSEQ multiplex PCR; TCRdb has only the in-frame clones, and not every one. The sample spans some 31,000 clones; the ten largest clones claim 2.5% to 3%. Sequenced input: blood buffy coat. The J gene is TRBJ2-7, the V gene TRBV20-1; 10 bases match TRBD2. The source is a woman between 18 and 75 years old with a cervical HPV16 infection that either progressed to CIN3+ or cleared (not recorded which). The part of the CDR3 DNA that was read is TGCAGTGCCCTACTAGCGGGATTCAACGAG. It yields the protein CSALLAGFNE. The entire CDR3 sequence reads CSALLAGFNEQYF.